This entry lists 25 T cell receptor beta chains sequenced from one sample in a study of blood T cells in healthy people across ages. Alongside a J-beta primer mix, a sample-barcoded 5' primer served in a second PCR lasting roughly 6 to 12 cycles. TCRdb called the 5' RACE reads again in MiXCR, with one record for every CDR3 protein. The data hold some 1.6 million distinct CDR3 sequences, with almost 35% observed a single time. The specimen sequenced was blood. The source is a woman in her twenties or thirties in good health.

This rearrangement joins TRBV7-9 to TRBJ2-3; 9 bases line up with TRBD2. This CDR3 contains 15 residues. V trimming: 3 bases; J trimming: 7 bases; junction bases outside the gene matches: 8. CDR1 SEHNR and CDR2 FQNEAQ come from the germline V gene (reference sequence). The CDR3 reads CASSLISGSSNTQYF. Here the CDR3 DNA reads TGTGCCAGCAGCTTGATTAGCGGGAGTTCAAATACGCAGTATTTT.

This clonotype turned up a few times. The J gene is TRBJ2-3, the V gene TRBV5-1; D is ambiguous. CDR3 length: 15 residues. Trimming shortened V by 3 bases and J by 2 bases, and 13 bases separated the two germline ends. Germline-derived CDR1 and CDR2 are SGHRS and YFSETQ. In nucleotides, the CDR3 is TGCGCCAGCAGCTCCCCTGGCGGTTACACAGATACGCAGTATTTT. Translating gives CASSSPGGYTDTQYF.

In this sample, this clonotype turned up a few times. J is TRBJ2-1 and V is TRBV7-2, with D possibly being TRBD2 (6 bases). V was shortened by 2 bases and J by 7 bases, with 15 bases between the two germline ends. Per the germline V gene, CDR1 is SGHTA and CDR2 is FQGNSA. This CDR3 is 15 amino acids long. In nucleotides, the CDR3 is TGTGCCAGCAGCTTATGGGGCGGGATCTATAATGAGCAGTTCTTC. This encodes CASSLWGGIYNEQFF. The full variable domain, rest sourced from reference TRBV7-2 and TRBJ2-1, is GAGVSQSPSNKVTEKGKDVELRCDPISGHTALYWYRQSLGQGLEFLIYFQGNSAPDKSGLPSDRFSAERTGGSVSTLTIQRTQQEDSAVYLCASSLWGGIYNEQFFGPGTRLTVL.

Only one count was recorded for this clonotype. The chain joins TRBV5-1 to TRBJ2-3; TRBD2 aligns across 10 bases. J lost 2 bases, V lost 3 bases, and 15 bases had no gene match. Per germline, CDR1 SGHRS and CDR2 YFSETQ. This CDR3 has 19 amino acids. This CDR3 is CASSSQSRLAGAHTDTQYF. The DNA of the CDR3 is TGCGCCAGCAGCTCCCAAAGCCGTCTAGCGGGAGCCCACACAGATACGCAGTATTTT.

The genes are TRBV21-1 and TRBJ2-7; the table's TRBD1 call for D was not verified on the DNA. TRBV21-1 is flagged as a pseudogene. The CDR3 length is 14 residues. The CDR3 region has the DNA TGTGCCAGCGCTTCCGGGACAGGTTCCTACGAGCGGTACTTC. Translating it yields CASASGTGSYERYF.

Written as DNA, the CDR3 is TGCGCCAGCAGCCAATCACGACTAGCGGGGCCCCGCCGACCAGATACGCAGTATTTT. It is translated as CASSQSRLAGPRRPDTQYF. The chain joins TRBV4-1 to TRBJ2-3; 11 bases fit TRBD2. Germline V gene lookup returns CDR1 MGHRA and CDR2 YSYEKL. V shed 2 bases, J shed 4 bases, and the junction held 14 bases outside the gene matches. The CDR3 runs 19 residues.

About this clonotype itself: A read error is possible here, since a much larger clone lies one base away. CDR3 bases: TGTGCCAGCAGCCTGAGCGGGGACTCGTACAATAAGCAGTTCTTC. This codes for CASSLSGDSYNKQFF. This rearrangement joins TRBV5-5 to TRBJ2-1, with 7 bases matching TRBD2. The CDR3 runs to 15 residues. Germline V lookup: CDR1 SGHKS, CDR2 YYEKEE (reference sequence).

J is TRBJ2-7 and V is TRBV12-3 or TRBV12-4, with D possibly being TRBD1 (6 bases). Trimming removed 3 bases from V and 1 base from J, with 16 bases in between. The CDR3 consists of 16 residues. CDR3 in DNA: TGTGCCAGCAGTTTTGAGACAGGCATCGAGTCCTACGAGCAGTACTTC. Amino acids: CASSFETGIESYEQYF.

This chain's CDR3 is CASSELGVQETQYF. The CDR3 coding sequence is TGTGCCAGCAGTGAACTCGGGGTACAAGAGACCCAGTACTTC. The chain links TRBV25-1 to TRBJ2-5; D might be TRBD2 (5 bases). There are 14 residues in the CDR3. Germline assignment: CDR1 MGHDK and CDR2 SYGVNS. V was cut by 2 bases and J by 2 bases, with 9 bases left in between. Full variable domain (missing parts from reference TRBV25-1 and TRBJ2-5): EADIYQTPRYLVIGTGKKITLECSQTMGHDKMYWYQQDPGMELHLIHYSYGVNSTEKGDLSSESTVSRIRTEHFPLTLESARPSHTSQYLCASSELGVQETQYFGPGTRLLVL.

The gene calls are TRBV20-1 and TRBJ1-5; no reliable D call. The V gene lost 3 bases and the J gene lost 6 bases, with 9 bases spanning the gap. The CDR3 has 12 residues. Germline loops: CDR1 DFQATT, CDR2 SNEGSKA (reference sequence). In DNA form, the CDR3 reads TGCAGTGCTAGTTTAGGATCTCAGCCCCAGCATTTT. Its translation is CSASLGSQPQHF.

The chain uses TRBV10-3 and TRBJ2-5, with 11 bases identical to TRBD2. The CDR3 contains 15 residues. CDR1 is ENHRY and CDR2 is SYGVKD in the germline V gene. V lost 0 bases and J lost 7; bases outside the gene matches: 4. This CDR3 reads CAISESTSGVRTQYF. The CDR3 nucleotides are TGTGCCATCAGTGAGTCGACTAGCGGGGTCCGGACCCAGTACTTC.

The V call is TRBV3-1, the J call TRBJ1-5; D not certain. Trimming took 0 bases from V and 6 from J, leaving 12 bases between them. The germline gives CDR1 LGHDT, CDR2 YNNKEL (reference sequence). This CDR3 has 15 residues. This CDR3 reads CASSQESAAGQPQHF. The CDR3 DNA follows: TGTGCCAGCAGCCAAGAGTCGGCAGCCGGTCAGCCCCAGCATTTT.

In this sample, this clonotype turned up a few times. This chain joins TRBV4-1 and TRBJ2-3, with D uncertain. The V end lost 0 bases, the J end lost 14 bases, and 15 bases lay between the germline ends. Germline assignment: CDR1 MGHRA and CDR2 YSYEKL. The CDR3 consists of 13 residues. The CDR3 sequence is CASSQDLVTRGYF. CDR3 nucleotide sequence: TGCGCCAGCAGCCAAGATCTGGTGACCCGAGGGTATTTT.

J is TRBJ2-3 and V is TRBV7-2, with D tentatively TRBD1 or TRBD2 (5 bases each). Trimming took off 1 base at V and 4 bases at J, with 12 bases between the two ends. CDR1 SGHTA and CDR2 FQGNSA come from the germline V gene. The CDR3 loop spans 15 amino acids. The CDR3, as DNA: TGTGCCAGCAGCTTAGGGGGGAGCGTTTCAGATACGCAGTATTTT. This translates into CASSLGGSVSDTQYF.

The gene calls are TRBV3-1 and TRBJ2-7; 10 positions match TRBD2. This CDR3 is 14 amino acids long. The V segment lost 3 bases and the J segment 6 bases; nucleotides outside the gene matches: 5. CDR1 LGHDT and CDR2 YNNKEL come from the germline V gene (reference sequence). The CDR3 DNA is TGTGCCAGCAGCCAGGTGGGACTAGCGTCCGAGCAGTACTTC. Translation: CASSQVGLASEQYF.

The chain links TRBV27 to TRBJ2-3; D might be TRBD2 (5 bases). CDR1 and CDR2 (germline): MNHEY, SMNVEV (reference sequence). The CDR3 contains 16 residues. The V end lost 4 bases, the J end lost 5 bases, and 19 bases lay between the germline ends. CDR3 nucleotide sequence: TGTGCCAGCAGTTCGCAAACAGTGGACTGGGAAGATACGCAGTATTTT. Translation gives CASSSQTVDWEDTQYF.

CDR3 in DNA: TGTGCCAGCAGCTTGTTGAACGAGGAAAACATTCAGTACTTC. This codes for CASSLLNEENIQYF. J is TRBJ2-4 and V is TRBV5-6, with unresolved D. V lost 1 base, J lost 5 bases, and 10 bases lay in between. Germline V CDR1 and CDR2: SGHDT, YYEEEE. CDR3 length: 14 amino acids.

This clonotype was counted between two and nine times. This chain joins TRBV2 and TRBJ2-6; TRBD1 aligns across 8 bases. This CDR3 has 18 residues. Germline V gene lookup returns CDR1 SNHLY and CDR2 FYNNEI. The V and J ends lost 3 bases and 1 base, in that order; junction bases with no gene match: 8. CDR3 sequence: CASSEIGTGASGANVLTF. CDR3 DNA sequence: TGTGCCAGCAGTGAGATCGGGACAGGCGCTTCTGGGGCCAACGTCCTGACTTTC.

This chain uses TRBV2 with TRBJ2-5; 8 bases line up with TRBD1. V was clipped by 1 base and J by 2 bases; unmatched bases: 6. Germline assignment: CDR1 SNHLY and CDR2 FYNNEI. This CDR3 is built from 16 residues. The CDR3 DNA is TGTGCCAGCAGTGAAGGTGGCAGGGGGCTTCAAGAGACCCAGTACTTC. As protein: CASSEGGRGLQETQYF.

The V and J genes are TRBV13 and TRBJ2-7; D is undetermined. Germline V lookup: CDR1 PRHDT, CDR2 FYEKMQ (reference sequence). The CDR3 is 15 residues long. Trimming removed 5 bases from V and 0 bases from J, with 14 bases in between. Here the CDR3 reads CASSPIRSNSYEQYF. The DNA for the CDR3 is TGTGCCAGCAGCCCGATTAGATCAAACTCCTACGAGCAGTACTTC.

This clonotype was seen a few times. The genes are TRBV6-2 or TRBV6-3 and TRBJ1-2, with D uncertain. Germline V CDR1 and CDR2: MNHEY, SVGEGT. The CDR3 runs to 14 residues. V lost 2 bases and J 3 bases, leaving 10 bases between the germline ends. CDR3 protein: CASSYPGEYYGYTF. The CDR3 DNA reads TGTGCCAGCAGTTACCCCGGGGAGTACTATGGCTACACCTTC.

The V call is TRBV11-2, the J call TRBJ2-7; D call uncertain. Trimming stripped 5 bases from V and 2 bases from J, with 16 bases between. CDR1 SGHAT and CDR2 FQNNGV come from the germline V gene. The length of the CDR3 is 15 residues. CDR3 bases: TGTGCCAGCAGCCCCCGGCCCCGGAATCCCTACGAGCAGTACTTC. Translated: CASSPRPRNPYEQYF. The variable domain in full, with the rest retrieved from reference TRBV11-2 and TRBJ2-7, is EAGVAQSPRYKIIEKRQSVAFWCNPISGHATLYWYQQILGQGPKLLIQFQNNGVVDDSQLPKDRFSAERLKGVDSTLKIQPAKLEDSAVYLCASSPRPRNPYEQYFGPGTRLTVT.

There are a few counts of this clonotype. The chain carries TRBV6-5 and TRBJ1-6; D ambiguous. CDR3 length: 17 residues. Trimming removed 7 bases from V and 2 bases from J, with 18 bases in between. The germline V gene has CDR1 MNHEY and CDR2 SVGAGI. The chain's CDR3 is CASIFEAGMAYNSPLHF. CDR3 coding DNA: TGTGCCAGCATTTTCGAGGCGGGGATGGCCTATAATTCACCCCTCCACTTT.

The chain joins TRBV6-2 or TRBV6-3 to TRBJ2-7; 15 positions match TRBD2. Gene TRBJ2-5 matches the end of the DNA better, so the J call may be wrong. From germline, CDR1 is MNHEY and CDR2 SVGEGT. The CDR3 is made up of 18 amino acids. CDR3 sequence (DNA): TGTGCCAGCAGTTTTGGACTAGCGGGAGGGCTAAGGCAAGAGACCCAGTACTTC. Residues: CASSFGLAGGLRQETQYF.

The chain recombines TRBV13 with TRBJ1-2; D is unclear. The CDR3 length is 13 residues. V lost 4 bases and J lost 0, with 6 bases in between. CDR1 PRHDT and CDR2 FYEKMQ come from the germline V gene (reference sequence). DNA of the CDR3: TGTGCCAGCAGCTCACATTCTAACTATGGCTACACCTTC. Amino acids: CASSSHSNYGYTF. The full variable domain, rest sourced from reference TRBV13 and TRBJ1-2, is AAGVIQSPRHLIKEKRETATLKCYPIPRHDTVYWYQQGPGQDPQFLISFYEKMQSDKGSIPDRFSAQQFSDYHSELNMSSLELGDSALYFCASSSHSNYGYTFGSGTRLTVV.